The clone carrying this T cell receptor beta chain turned up a few times. The target antigen is unknown. The data derive from a study of response to subunit inactivated influenza vaccine. Whole-study findings and limits: The authors put forward the suggestion that each seasonal influenza vaccination may bring in only a limited number of new T cells.

TCRdb re-analysed the RT-PCR reads in MiXCR, keeping a single row per CDR3 protein. The data contain more than 550,000 distinct CDR3 sequences, about 11% of them singletons. The CDR3 runs to 15 residues. J gave up 4 bases and V 3 bases, and 2 bases lay outside the gene matches. This chain links TRBV12-3 or TRBV12-4 with TRBJ2-4, with 11 bases matching TRBD2. The clonotype was recovered from a man in his forties or fifties who received an inactivated influenza vaccine. Specimen: PBMCs from blood, collected on the day of vaccination. CDR3 in amino acids: CASSLTSGVKNIQYF. The CDR3 DNA reads TGTGCCAGCAGTTTGACTAGCGGGGTTAAAAACATTCAGTACTTC.